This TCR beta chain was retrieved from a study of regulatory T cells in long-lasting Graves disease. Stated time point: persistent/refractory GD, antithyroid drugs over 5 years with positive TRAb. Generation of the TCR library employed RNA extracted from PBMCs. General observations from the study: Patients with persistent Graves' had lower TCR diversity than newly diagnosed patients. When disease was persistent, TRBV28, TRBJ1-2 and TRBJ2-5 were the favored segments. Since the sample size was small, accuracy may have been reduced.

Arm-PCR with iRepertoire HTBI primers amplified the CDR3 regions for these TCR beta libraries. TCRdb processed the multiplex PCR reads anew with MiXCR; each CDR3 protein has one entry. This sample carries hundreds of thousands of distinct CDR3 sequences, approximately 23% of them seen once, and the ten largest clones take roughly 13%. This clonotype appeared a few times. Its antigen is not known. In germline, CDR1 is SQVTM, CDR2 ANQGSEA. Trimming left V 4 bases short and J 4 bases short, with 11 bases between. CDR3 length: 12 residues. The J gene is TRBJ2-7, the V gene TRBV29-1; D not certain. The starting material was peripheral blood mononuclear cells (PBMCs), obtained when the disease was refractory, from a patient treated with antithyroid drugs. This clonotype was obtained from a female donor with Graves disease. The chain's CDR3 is CSVASPSYEQYF. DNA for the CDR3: TGCAGCGTTGCGTCCCCCTCATACGAGCAGTACTTC.